This T cell receptor (beta chain) was captured by sequencing in a study of cytomegalovirus exposure and HLA in healthy donors. Study conclusions and caveats: In a later analysis, productive TCRs from donors in an Asian-associated ancestry cluster reportedly carried fewer N-insertions than the cohort mean. Only CMV serostatus was available as immune exposure information. Most of the CMV-associated TCR beta chains (in a later analysis) appeared to be HLA-restricted. HLA alleles showed associations with around 15,000 TCR beta sequences in a later analysis, at a 0.05 false discovery rate.

PCR employed 60 Vbeta and 13 Jbeta primers. Using immunoSEQ multiplex PCR, the repertoire was profiled, and TCRdb retains in-frame clones only, with some absent. The table shows roughly 150,000 clones, with about 76% occurring only once. Germline loops: CDR1 SEHNR, CDR2 FQNEAQ (reference sequence). V lost 5 bases to trimming and J lost 0 bases; unmatched junction nucleotides: 6. This CDR3 is 16 amino acids long. Points on this clone: Its antigen is unknown.

V usage is TRBV7-9 and J usage is TRBJ2-1, with 8 nucleotides matching TRBD2. The clonotype originates from a woman under 30 in good health and CMV-seropositive. Sequenced: PBMCs. CDR3 DNA sequence: TGTGCCAGCAGCCCCTTAGCGGGGAGCTCCTACAATGAGCAGTTCTTC. Translated: CASSPLAGSSYNEQFF.